The subject of this entry is one TCR beta chain. V was clipped by 3 bases and J by 2 bases, with 6 bases between them. CDR3 length: 13 amino acids. Germline loops: CDR1 KGHDR, CDR2 SFDVKD. This sample was included in a study of blood T cell repertoires in COVID-19. On the study more broadly: Specimens from acute and convalescent COVID-19 originated in the United States, Italy and Spain. PBMCs, B-cell-depleted T cells, or T cells were the source of the cDNA or gDNA that made up the material.

Study processing details: Reference gene primer amplification in the assay estimated nucleated cell counts. This table comes from immunoSEQ multiplex PCR, and its TCRdb copy is limited to in-frame clones, with some not included. V and J calls and clone size are as listed in that table; D and trimming were resolved from the DNA. Of about 120,000 clones in the sample, 70% to 85% were seen once. The receptor was isolated from a man aged 65 to 79 with active or convalescent COVID-19. The chain links TRBV24-1 to TRBJ2-5; D gene ambiguous. Sequencing was carried out using peripheral blood. The CDR3 here is CATSDGPQETQYF. CDR3 nucleotides: TGTGCCACCAGTGATGGGCCACAAGAGACCCAGTACTTC.